Below, 15 T cell receptor beta chains from the same sample are listed, as sequenced in a study of control samples from healthy donors and cancer patients (dated by TCRdb to the early 2020s). Library preparation used the immunoSEQ multiplex PCR assay. TCRdb obtained this table from immuneACCESS and retained in-frame rearrangements with V and J assigned. These tables miss some clones; where compared with another copy, unresolved V genes account for less than half of the shortfall, and the remainder is unexplained. For this sample there are more than 75,000 clones; around 84% appear just once. The ten top clones hold 38% of the sample. Sequencing was carried out using PBMCs. The receptor source for this set is a man in his 70s with lung cancer.

The CDR3 reads CASSLGKDRVVLRETDTQYF. DNA of the CDR3: TGTGCCAGCAGCTTGGGCAAGGACAGGGTAGTCCTACGAGAAACAGATACGCAGTATTTT. The rearrangement links TRBV5-5 to TRBJ2-3, with 8 bases aligning to TRBD1. This CDR3 contains 20 residues. V lost 0 bases to trimming and J lost 3 bases; unmatched junction nucleotides: 18. The V gene's germline CDR1 is SGHKS and CDR2 YYEKEE (reference sequence).

The CDR3 region has the DNA TGTGCCACCAGTGAGGACAGGGGGCCTGCCAAAAACATTCAGTACTTC. Translation gives CATSEDRGPAKNIQYF. This chain uses TRBV24-1 with TRBJ2-4; 11 positions match TRBD1. The germline gives CDR1 KGHDR, CDR2 SFDVKD. V was clipped by 4 bases and J by 1 base; unmatched bases: 2. The CDR3 covers 16 residues.

The gene calls are TRBV7-2 and TRBJ1-1; a weak D match, TRBD1 (6 bases). Trimming removed 2 bases at V and 8 bases at J, with 12 bases between. The CDR3 is 13 amino acids. In germline, CDR1 is SGHTA, CDR2 FQGNSA. DNA for the CDR3: TGTGCCAGCAGCTTAACCGACAGGTTGGAAGCTTTCTTT. This codes for CASSLTDRLEAFF.

The V call is TRBV6-5, the J call TRBJ1-1; D gene unclear. The V end was cut by 1 base, the J end by 1 base, with 4 bases between. This CDR3 has 13 amino acids. CDR1 and CDR2 (germline): MNHEY, SVGAGI. CDR3 bases: TGTGCCAGCAGTTACTGGGGGAACACTGAAGCTTTCTTT. Its translation: CASSYWGNTEAFF.

This chain connects TRBV5-5 to TRBJ1-2; no clear D. Trimming took 3 bases from V and 3 from J, leaving 15 bases between them. The CDR3 spans 15 residues. Germline CDR1 is SGHKS and CDR2 is YYEKEE (reference sequence). Here the CDR3 DNA reads TGTGCCAGCAGCTCAACTACTACGGTGTACTATGGCTACACCTTC. Protein product: CASSSTTTVYYGYTF. Filled out from reference TRBV5-5 and TRBJ1-2, the complete variable domain reads DAGVTQSPTHLIKTRGQQVTLRCSPISGHKSVSWYQQVLGQGPQFIFQYYEKEERGRGNFPDRFSARQFPNYSSELNVNALLLGDSALYLCASSSTTTVYYGYTFGSGTRLTVV.

This chain links TRBV28 with TRBJ1-1; tentatively, D is TRBD1 (6 bases). The CDR3 length is 15 residues. Germline V CDR1 and CDR2: MDHEN, SYDVKM. Trimming took off 4 bases at V and 5 bases at J, with 17 bases between the two ends. CDR3 DNA sequence: TGTGCCAGCAGTTCGTTACGGGGGGCGGTAACTGAAGCTTTCTTT. This sequence encodes CASSSLRGAVTEAFF.

The V and J genes are TRBV6-5 and TRBJ2-4; 7 positions agree with TRBD1. Germline V lookup: CDR1 MNHEY, CDR2 SVGAGI. V shed 4 bases, J shed 7 bases, and the junction held 4 bases outside the gene matches. This CDR3 has 13 residues. The DNA for the CDR3 is TGTGCCAGCAGTTTAGGCAGGGGGAACATTCAGTACTTC. Residues: CASSLGRGNIQYF.

This clone was seen only once. The chain recombines TRBV6-5 with TRBJ2-1; D is possibly TRBD2 (5 bases). Per the germline V gene, CDR1 is MNHEY and CDR2 is SVGAGI. The CDR3 has 13 residues. V was shortened by 6 bases and J by 12 bases, with 18 bases between the two germline ends. The CDR3 DNA sequence: TGTGCCAGCAGGGCGGGTCCAATCGAAGGGCAGTTCTTC. This translates into CASRAGPIEGQFF.

This chain links TRBV2 with TRBJ1-3, with D perhaps matching TRBD1 (6 bases). Trimming removed 8 bases from V and 4 bases from J, with 9 bases in between. The CDR3 has 12 residues. The germline CDR1 and CDR2 sequences are SNHLY and FYNNEI. In DNA, the CDR3 is TGTGCCAGCCGGGACATCGGAAACACCATATATTTT. This codes for CASRDIGNTIYF.

This clone showed up just once. The V gene is TRBV12-5, the J gene TRBJ2-3, with D tentatively TRBD1 (6 bases). Between the trimmed V and J ends, which lost 1 base and 3 bases, there was a span of 11 bases. The CDR3 covers 15 residues. From germline, CDR1 is LGHNT and CDR2 FRNRAP. The CDR3 is CASGLGGPATDTQYF. Written as DNA, the CDR3 is TGTGCTAGTGGTTTGGGGGGGCCGGCGACAGATACGCAGTATTTT.

CDR3 region: CASSLLAGDTQYF. Written as DNA, the CDR3 is TGTGCCAGCAGTTTACTAGCTGGAGATACGCAGTATTTT. This sequence joins TRBV27 and TRBJ2-3; weak D call: TRBD2 (5 bases). The CDR3 runs 13 residues. Trimming cost V 2 bases and J 5 bases, with 8 bases left between them. CDR1 and CDR2 from the germline V gene are MNHEY and SMNVEV (reference sequence).

The chain recombines TRBV15 with TRBJ1-5; 7 bases are shared with TRBD1. Germline assignment: CDR1 LNHNV and CDR2 YYDKDF (reference sequence). With 3 bases clipped from V and 5 bases from J, the junction kept 10 bases outside the gene matches. This CDR3 comprises 16 residues. This chain's CDR3 is CATSRRTGSGHQPQHF. The CDR3 coding sequence is TGTGCCACCAGCAGGAGGACAGGATCGGGCCATCAGCCCCAGCATTTT.

The chain is built from TRBV6-5 and TRBJ2-3; 7 bases line up with TRBD1. This CDR3 has 12 residues. With V trimmed by 10 bases and J by 3 bases, 4 bases remained unmatched. Germline V gene lookup returns CDR1 MNHEY and CDR2 SVGAGI. The CDR3 reads CATRDRTDTQYF. The CDR3 DNA reads TGTGCCACCCGGGACAGAACAGATACGCAGTATTTT.

Concerning this clone itself: A read error may produce the germline difference seen at one junction end. The V call is TRBV7-7, the J call TRBJ2-2; TRBD1 agrees at 9 bases. CDR1 is SSHAT and CDR2 is FNYEAQ in the germline V gene (reference sequence). The CDR3 has 15 residues. CDR3 nucleotide sequence: TGTGCTAGCAGCTTAGTAGGACAGGGGACCGGGGAGCTGTTTTTT. Translating gives CASSLVGQGTGELFF.

This clone was counted a few times. V gene TRBV2 combines with J gene TRBJ1-5; TRBD1 matches 7 bases. V gave up 7 bases and J gave up 5 bases; unmatched junction bases: 5. Germline CDR1 SNHLY, CDR2 FYNNEI. The CDR3 extends over 13 amino acids. The CDR3 loop reads CASNQGVDQPQHF. For the CDR3, the DNA is TGTGCCAGCAACCAGGGGGTAGATCAGCCCCAGCATTTT. Combining the CDR3 with reference TRBV2 and TRBJ1-5 gives the whole variable domain EPEVTQTPSHQVTQMGQEVILRCVPISNHLYFYWYRQILGQKVEFLVSFYNNEISEKSEIFDDQFSVERPDGSNFTLKIRSTKLEDSAMYFCASNQGVDQPQHFGDGTRLSIL.